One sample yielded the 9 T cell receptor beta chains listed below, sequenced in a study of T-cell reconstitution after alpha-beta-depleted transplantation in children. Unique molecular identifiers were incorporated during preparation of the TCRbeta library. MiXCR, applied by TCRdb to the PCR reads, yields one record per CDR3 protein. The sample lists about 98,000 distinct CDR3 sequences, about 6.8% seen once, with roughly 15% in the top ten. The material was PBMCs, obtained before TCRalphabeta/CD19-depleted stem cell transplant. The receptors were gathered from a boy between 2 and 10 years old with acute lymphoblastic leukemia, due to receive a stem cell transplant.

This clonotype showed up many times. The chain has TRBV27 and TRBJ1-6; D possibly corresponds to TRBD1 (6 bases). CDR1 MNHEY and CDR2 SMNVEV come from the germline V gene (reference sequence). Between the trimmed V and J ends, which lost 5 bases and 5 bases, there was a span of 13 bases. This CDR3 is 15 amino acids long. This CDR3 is CASSPGQLDNSPLHF. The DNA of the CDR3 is TGTGCCAGCAGTCCCGGACAGCTTGATAATTCACCCCTCCACTTT.

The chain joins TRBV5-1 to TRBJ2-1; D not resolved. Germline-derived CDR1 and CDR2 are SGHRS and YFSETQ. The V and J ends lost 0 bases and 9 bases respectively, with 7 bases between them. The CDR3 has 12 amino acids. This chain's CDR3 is CASSLDRAEQFF. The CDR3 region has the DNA TGCGCCAGCAGCTTGGATAGGGCTGAGCAGTTCTTC.

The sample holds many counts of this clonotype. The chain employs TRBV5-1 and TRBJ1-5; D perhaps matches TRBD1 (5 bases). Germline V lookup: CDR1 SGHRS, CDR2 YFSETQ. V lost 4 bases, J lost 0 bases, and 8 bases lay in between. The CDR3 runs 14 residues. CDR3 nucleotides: TGCGCCAGCAGCCCGGGGGATAGCAATCAGCCCCAGCATTTT. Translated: CASSPGDSNQPQHF.

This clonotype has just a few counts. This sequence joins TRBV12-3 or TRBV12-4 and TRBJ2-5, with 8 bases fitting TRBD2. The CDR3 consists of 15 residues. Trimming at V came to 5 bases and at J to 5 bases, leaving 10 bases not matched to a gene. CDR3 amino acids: CASSHTTSGGETQYF. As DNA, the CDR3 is TGTGCCAGCAGTCACACTACTAGCGGTGGGGAGACCCAGTACTTC.

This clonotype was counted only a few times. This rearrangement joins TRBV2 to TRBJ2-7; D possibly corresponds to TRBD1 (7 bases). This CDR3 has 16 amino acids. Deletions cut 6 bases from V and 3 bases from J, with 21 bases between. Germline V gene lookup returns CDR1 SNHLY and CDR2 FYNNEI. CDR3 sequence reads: CASRETRTGDSYEQYF. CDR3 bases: TGTGCCAGCAGGGAGACTAGGACTGGGGACAGCTACGAGCAGTACTTC.

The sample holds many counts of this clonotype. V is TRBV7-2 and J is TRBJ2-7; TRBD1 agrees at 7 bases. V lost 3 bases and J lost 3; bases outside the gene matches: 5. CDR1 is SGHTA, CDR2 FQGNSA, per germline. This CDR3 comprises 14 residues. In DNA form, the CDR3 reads TGTGCCAGCAGCTTTAGACAGGGCTACTACGAGCAGTACTTC. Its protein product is CASSFRQGYYEQYF.

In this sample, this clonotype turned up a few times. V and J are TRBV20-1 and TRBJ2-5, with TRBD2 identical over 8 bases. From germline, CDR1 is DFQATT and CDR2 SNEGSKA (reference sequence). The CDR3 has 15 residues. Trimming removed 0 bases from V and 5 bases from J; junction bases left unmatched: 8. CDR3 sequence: CSARDQTSVGETQYF. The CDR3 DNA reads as TGCAGTGCTAGAGACCAGACTAGCGTTGGGGAGACCCAGTACTTC.

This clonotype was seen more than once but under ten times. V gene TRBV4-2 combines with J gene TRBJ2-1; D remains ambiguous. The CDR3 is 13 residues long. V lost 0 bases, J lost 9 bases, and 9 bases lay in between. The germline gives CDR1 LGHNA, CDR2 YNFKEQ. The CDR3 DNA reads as TGTGCCAGCAGCCAAGATCTAGGCGGTGAGCAGTTCTTC. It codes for CASSQDLGGEQFF.

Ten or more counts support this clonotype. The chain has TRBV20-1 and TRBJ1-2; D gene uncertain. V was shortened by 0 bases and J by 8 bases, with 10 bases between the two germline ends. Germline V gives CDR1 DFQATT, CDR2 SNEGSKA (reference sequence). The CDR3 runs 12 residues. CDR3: CSAREGLGGYTF. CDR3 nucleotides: TGCAGTGCTAGAGAGGGTCTGGGCGGCTACACCTTC.